A single T cell receptor (beta chain) is shown here with its context. The target antigen is unknown. This sample was taken from a study of cytomegalovirus exposure and HLA in healthy donors. At the level of the study: There were 350 to 400 genotyped donors. Of these, 81% fell in the genetic ancestry cluster associated with self-reported Caucasian donors.

General observations from the study: The listing of about 150 TCR beta chains classed them as cytomegalovirus-associated.

With 60 Vbeta and 13 Jbeta primers, the PCR was carried out. Sequencing was performed with immunoSEQ multiplex PCR; in TCRdb, only in-frame clones are kept and a portion is missing. The sample holds over 150,000 clones, approximately 80% seen once. The sample consisted of PBMCs. The source is a woman aged 40 to 50 in good health and CMV-seropositive.

The CDR3 loop reads CASSSLYSSGRLNSYEQYF. In DNA, the CDR3 is TGTGCCAGCAGCTCCCTTTATTCTAGCGGGAGACTTAACTCCTACGAGCAGTACTTC. This rearrangement joins TRBV11-2 to TRBJ2-7, with 10 bases that match TRBD2. There are 19 residues in the CDR3. Per germline, CDR1 SGHAT and CDR2 FQNNGV. The J segment lost 0 bases and the V segment lost 4 bases, leaving 15 bases of the junction unmatched. Full variable domain (rest looked up from reference TRBV11-2 and TRBJ2-7): EAGVAQSPRYKIIEKRQSVAFWCNPISGHATLYWYQQILGQGPKLLIQFQNNGVVDDSQLPKDRFSAERLKGVDSTLKIQPAKLEDSAVYLCASSSLYSSGRLNSYEQYFGPGTRLTVT.